This TCR beta chain was retrieved from a study of tumor-infiltrating lymphocytes in primary liver carcinoma. Study-wide context: The number of productive TCRbeta reads per sample ranged from roughly 3.5 to 7.13 million and was similar across tissue types.

Using a constant-region primer together with ProtoScript II reverse transcriptase, TCR beta cDNA was made from 450 to 600 ng of total RNA. ARM-PCR was slightly modified, and three nested multiplex PCR rounds with it gave rise to the TCR beta libraries. For approximately 10 cycles apiece, the opening two PCR rounds ran with TRBV1-TRBV30 forward primers and a C-beta reverse primer. From the multiplex PCR reads, TCRdb called clonotypes with MiXCR, one entry per CDR3 protein. The table has roughly 25,000 distinct CDR3 sequences, roughly 80% seen once. Co-extracted RNA and DNA came from roughly 20-30 mg of unsorted bulk tissue. V lost 9 bases and J lost 2, with 18 bases in between. The CDR3 is made up of 15 amino acids. Germline CDR1 is SGHTS and CDR2 is YDEGEE.

The V and J genes are TRBV5-8 and TRBJ1-5, with D possibly TRBD1 on 5 matching bases. This TCR came from a man aged 35 to 55 with primary liver carcinoma and hepatitis B virus infection. The material sequenced was liver tumor tissue from sampling region 3. Subset noted: tumor region T3, left-lateral pole. The CDR3 DNA reads as TGTGCCAACAGGTCCCTTCGAGGGGGCAATCAGCCCCAGCATTTT. Its protein product is CANRSLRGGNQPQHF.